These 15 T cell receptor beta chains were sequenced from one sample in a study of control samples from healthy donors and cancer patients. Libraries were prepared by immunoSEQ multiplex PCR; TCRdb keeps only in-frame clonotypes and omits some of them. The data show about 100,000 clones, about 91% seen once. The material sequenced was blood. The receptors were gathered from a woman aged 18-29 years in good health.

The CDR3 DNA follows: TGCGCCAGCAGCTTGGCTCGGGCCTCCTACGAGCAGTACTTC. It specifies CASSLARASYEQYF. The chain has TRBV5-1 and TRBJ2-7; D gene unclear. Germline-derived CDR1 and CDR2 are SGHRS and YFSETQ. With 0 bases removed from V and 0 bases from J, the gap between germline ends came to 7 bases. This CDR3 comprises 14 residues.

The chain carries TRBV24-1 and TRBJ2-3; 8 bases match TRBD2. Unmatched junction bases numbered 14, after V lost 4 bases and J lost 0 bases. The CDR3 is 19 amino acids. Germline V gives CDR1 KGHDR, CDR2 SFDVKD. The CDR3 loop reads CATSDRGEPSGRSTDTQYF. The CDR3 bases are TGTGCCACCAGTGACCGGGGGGAGCCGAGCGGGAGAAGCACAGATACGCAGTATTTT.

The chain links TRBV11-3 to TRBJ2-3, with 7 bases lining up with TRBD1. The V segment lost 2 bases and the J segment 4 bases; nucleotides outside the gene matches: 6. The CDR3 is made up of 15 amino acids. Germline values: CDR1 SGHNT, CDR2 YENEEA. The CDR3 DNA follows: TGTGCCAGCAGCTTACTGGACAGGAGCCCAGATACGCAGTATTTT. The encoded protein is CASSLLDRSPDTQYF. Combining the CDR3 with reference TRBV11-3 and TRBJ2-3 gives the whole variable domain EAGVVQSPRYKIIEKKQPVAFWCNPISGHNTLYWYLQNLGQGPELLIRYENEEAVDDSQLPKDRFSAERLKGVDSTLKIQPAELGDSAVYLCASSLLDRSPDTQYFGPGTRLTVL.

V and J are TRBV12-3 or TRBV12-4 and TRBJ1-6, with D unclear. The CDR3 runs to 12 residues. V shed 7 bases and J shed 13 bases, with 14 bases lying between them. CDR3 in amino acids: CASTRHPLPLHF. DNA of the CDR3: TGTGCCAGCACTAGACACCCGCTTCCCCTCCACTTT.

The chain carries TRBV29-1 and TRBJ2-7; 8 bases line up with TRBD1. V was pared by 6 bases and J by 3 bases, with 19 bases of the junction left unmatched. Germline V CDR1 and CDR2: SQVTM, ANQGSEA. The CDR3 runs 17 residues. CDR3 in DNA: TGCAGCGTCGCTCTACTCTCACCGGGACAGGCACTCTACGAGCAGTACTTC. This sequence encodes CSVALLSPGQALYEQYF.

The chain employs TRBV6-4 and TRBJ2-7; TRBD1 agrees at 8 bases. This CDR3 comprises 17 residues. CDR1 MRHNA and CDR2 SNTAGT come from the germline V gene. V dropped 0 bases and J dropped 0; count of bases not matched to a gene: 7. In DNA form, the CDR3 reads TGTGCCAGCAGTGACTCTGAGACAGGGGCGGACTCCTACGAGCAGTACTTC. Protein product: CASSDSETGADSYEQYF.

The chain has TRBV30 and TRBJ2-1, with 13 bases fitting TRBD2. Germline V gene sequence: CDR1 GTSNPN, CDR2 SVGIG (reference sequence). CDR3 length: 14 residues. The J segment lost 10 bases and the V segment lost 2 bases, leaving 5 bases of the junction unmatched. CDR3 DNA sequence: TGTGCCTGGAGTACTAGCGGGGGGGCCGAGGAGCAGTTCTTC. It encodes CAWSTSGGAEEQFF.

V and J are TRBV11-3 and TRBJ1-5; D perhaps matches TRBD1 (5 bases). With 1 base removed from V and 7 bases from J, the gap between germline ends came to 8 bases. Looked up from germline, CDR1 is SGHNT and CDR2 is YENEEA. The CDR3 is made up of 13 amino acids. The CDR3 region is CASSLGGVQPQHF. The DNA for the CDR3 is TGTGCCAGCAGCTTAGGAGGGGTGCAGCCCCAGCATTTT. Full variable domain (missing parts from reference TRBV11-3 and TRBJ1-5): EAGVVQSPRYKIIEKKQPVAFWCNPISGHNTLYWYLQNLGQGPELLIRYENEEAVDDSQLPKDRFSAERLKGVDSTLKIQPAELGDSAVYLCASSLGGVQPQHFGDGTRLSIL.

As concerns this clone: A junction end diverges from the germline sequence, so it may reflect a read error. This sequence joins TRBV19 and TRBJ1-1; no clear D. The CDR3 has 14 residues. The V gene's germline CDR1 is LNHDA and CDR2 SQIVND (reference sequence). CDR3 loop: CASSIEGRGTSLVF. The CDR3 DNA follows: TGTGCCAGTAGTATAGAAGGTCGGGGAACCAGTCTGGTCTTT.

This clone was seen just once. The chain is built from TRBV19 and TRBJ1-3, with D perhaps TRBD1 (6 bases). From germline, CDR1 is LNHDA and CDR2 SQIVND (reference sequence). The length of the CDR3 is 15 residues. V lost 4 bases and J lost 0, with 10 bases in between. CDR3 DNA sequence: TGTGCCAGTAGTACGGACAGCAGCTCTGGAAACACCATATATTTT. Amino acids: CASSTDSSSGNTIYF.

This chain's CDR3 is CASSPQDSITDTQYF. The CDR3 region has the DNA TGTGCCAGCAGTCCCCAGGACTCCATCACGGATACGCAGTATTTT. The gene calls are TRBV28 and TRBJ2-3, with D perhaps TRBD2 (5 bases). CDR3 size: 15 residues. The V and J ends lost 5 bases and 6 bases respectively, with 18 bases between them. CDR1 is MDHEN, CDR2 SYDVKM, per germline.

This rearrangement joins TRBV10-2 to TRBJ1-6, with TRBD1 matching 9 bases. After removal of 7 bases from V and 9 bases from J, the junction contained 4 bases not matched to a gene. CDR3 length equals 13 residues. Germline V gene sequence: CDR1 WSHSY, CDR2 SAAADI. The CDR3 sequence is CASNGQGSSPLHF. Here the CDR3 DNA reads TGCGCCAGCAATGGACAGGGGAGTTCACCCCTCCACTTT.

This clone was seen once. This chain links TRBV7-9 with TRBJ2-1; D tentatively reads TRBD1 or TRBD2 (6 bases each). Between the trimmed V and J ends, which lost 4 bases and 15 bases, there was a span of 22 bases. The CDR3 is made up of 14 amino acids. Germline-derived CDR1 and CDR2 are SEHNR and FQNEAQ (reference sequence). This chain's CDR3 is CASSSSGGGKSLFF. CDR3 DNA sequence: TGTGCCAGCAGCTCCAGTGGGGGCGGGAAGAGTCTGTTCTTC.

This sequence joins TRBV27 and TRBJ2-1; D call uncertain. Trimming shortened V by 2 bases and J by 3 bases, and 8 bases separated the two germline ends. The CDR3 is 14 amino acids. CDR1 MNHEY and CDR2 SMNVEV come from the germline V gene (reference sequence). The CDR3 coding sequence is TGTGCCAGCAGTTTAAGACGGGTCTACAATGAGCAGTTCTTC. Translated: CASSLRRVYNEQFF.

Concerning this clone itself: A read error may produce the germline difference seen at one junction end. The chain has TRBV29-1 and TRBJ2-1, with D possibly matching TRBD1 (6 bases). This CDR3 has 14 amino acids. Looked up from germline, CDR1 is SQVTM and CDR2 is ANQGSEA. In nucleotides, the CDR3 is TGCAGCGTGGCTTCGGGTCAGGGGCTTGATGAGCGGTTCTTC. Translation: CSVASGQGLDERFF.